This entry is about one T cell receptor beta chain. No antigen is known for it. One base away there is no much larger clone; base qualities are not given. This record comes from a study of cytomegalovirus exposure and HLA in healthy donors (dated by TCRdb to about 2017). Regarding the research as a whole: An earlier analysis of 587 of the donors reported about 300 Gb of sequence data and 117 million unique TCR beta sequences obtained from about 180 million T cells. Genome-wide SNP genotypes for about three fifths of the roughly 670 donors were used in a later genetic analysis, which treated that subset as a discovery cohort. To decide whether each TCR beta V gene segment behaved as functional or pseudogenic, an earlier analysis of some 600 of the donors relied on high-throughput TCR beta sequencing. Several DR-DQ haplotypes were treated as single units for association and clustering because of strong linkage in the cohort. All discovery cohort repertoires had been generated on a single sequencing platform. The study aimed to test whether signatures of past pathogen exposure could be identified by cataloging public T cell receptors. On average, around 240,000 unique TCR beta nucleotide sequences were sequenced per donor among a few hundred genotyped donors of the cohort, with around 19% of those sequences being non-productive. Besides the first cohort of around 700 subjects, a separate validation cohort made up of some 110 different subjects was used. Approximately 330 gigabases of sequencing data and around 90 million unique TCR sequences made up an early release that covered 500 to 650 HLA-typed donors. HLA typing covered class I and class II loci at four-digit resolution. Typing coverage varied by locus: roughly 620-640 donors for A, B, C, DRB1 and DQB1; approximately 500 for DQA1; about 590 for DPA1; approximately 470 for DPB1. A later analysis re-examined previously published TCR beta repertoires from just over 650 donors and added high-resolution HLA genotyping to investigate patterns of TCR occurrence. Donor age, sex, ethnicity and CMV serostatus were collected together with the repertoire data. In the later analysis, no new phenotypic data were used to find candidate immune exposures; instead, reliance was placed on TCR beta sequences and their occurrence across donors. Of the approximately 370 genotyped donors, 81% were placed in the genetic ancestry cluster associated with self-reported Caucasian donors. The T cell repertoires of 700 or so subjects were profiled by immunosequencing and related to cytomegalovirus serostatus. The study combined high-throughput TCR immunosequencing, statistical association of individual TCRs with disease status, and machine learning to predict cytomegalovirus infection status. Results and caveats for the whole study, not just this receptor: A later genetic analysis associated a missense DCLRE1C variant with V-gene and J-gene trimming of TCR beta chains, and an independent cohort replicated the association. In an earlier analysis of approximately 590 of the donors, most TCR beta V segments appeared in productive rearrangements about 87% or about 30% of the time, broadly matching IMGT annotations. The presence/absence analyses assumed that sequencing depth was roughly uniform across donors, and that assumption may not be true. A later analysis found that HLA-associated TCR beta chains were more clonally expanded and had lower generation probabilities than equally common non-associated chains. Because HLA typing was missing for some donors at each locus, association tests included only the typed subset. At a false discovery rate of 0.05, a later analysis linked about 16,000 TCR beta sequences to specific HLA alleles. A further reported finding was that TCR beta sequences accurately predicted the HLA-A and HLA-B alleles for most subjects in the first cohort. Correlated functional status among segregating V segments might be attributable to linkage disequilibrium, but an unknown experimental factor could not be ruled out. A total of about 180 TCR beta chains were listed by the study as associated with cytomegalovirus. A group of highly shared sequence variants was considered likely to be a technical artifact of the sequencing pipeline. A later genetic analysis reported fewer N-insertions in productive TCRs among donors in an Asian-associated ancestry cluster than the roughly 720-donor mean. Assigning TCR associations to individual alleles was difficult when HLA alleles, especially DR and DQ, strongly co-occurred. Several of the top co-occurrence clusters appeared to be linked to parvovirus B19, influenza, CMV and Epstein-Barr virus, according to a later analysis. CMV serostatus was the only immune exposure information available for the cohort. Most TCR sequences were observed very rarely across donors, whereas some public TCRs were present in many individuals. According to the authors, the approach could potentially be generalized to other disease states and immunological phenotypes. In a later analysis, the rate of TCR association differed among HLA loci, with DRB1 alleles having the most associated TCRs and HLA-C alleles having the fewest. Cytomegalovirus status was reported to be diagnosed by the classifier with high specificity and sensitivity in both the original and validation cohorts. In a later analysis, most CMV-associated TCR beta chains were found to appear HLA-restricted, with HLA associations seemingly driven largely by CMV exposure. In vitro tests confirmed that a few of the cytomegalovirus-associated TCR beta chains recognize cytomegalovirus antigens. Some IMGT-functional V segments, including TRBV6-2 and TRBV6-3, could not be told apart with the 87-base-pair reads, so those segments were excluded. The earlier analysis of approximately 560 of the donors excluded approximately 15 rarely observed V segments, including chromosome 9 orphons, because counts were too low. Only TCR beta chains were sequenced in this cohort, and the absence of alpha or paired-chain data limited detectable features.

Trimming costs V 4 bases and J 2 bases, and their ends lie 15 bases apart. Spanning cysteine to phenylalanine, the CDR3 consists of 16 amino acids. CDR3 DNA is the only sequence kept; it has 48 bases, read in frame from the first base. As encoded in the germline V gene, CDR1 is KGHSH while CDR2 is LQKENI. The cohort was made up of roughly 670 healthy bone marrow donors. At the time of sampling, all cohort members were nominally healthy, though unrecorded immune exposures were likely present. The donor tested CMV seronegative and was one of the 352 seronegative cohort members. Every donor gave a peripheral blood sample, and the peripheral blood mononuclear cells from that sample were used for TCR beta sequencing. The Qiagen DNeasy Blood Extraction Kit was used to extract genomic DNA from the blood cell samples. The library was produced with the immunoSEQ multiplex PCR assay. For the multiplex PCR, a mixture combining 60 forward primers for TCR Vbeta segments and 13 reverse primers for TCR Jbeta segments was used. A multiplex PCR assay on genomic DNA amplified the CDR3 region of rearranged TCR beta genes. On the Illumina HiSeq System, the amplified TCR beta libraries were sequenced as 87-base-pair reads. For the original study's pipeline: A later analysis counted about 76 million unique TCR beta chains across the 700 or so repertoires, and about 10 million of these chains were shared by at least two donors. A nearest-neighbor algorithm error-corrected the raw reads and collapsed the reads into unique sequences, merging closely related sequences to remove PCR and sequencing errors. CDR3 sequences were aligned to IMGT reference sequences to assign V, D and J gene segments. Each retained sequence needed at least a six-nucleotide match to both a V gene segment and a J gene segment. Rearrangements were classified as productive when the CDR3 lacked stop codons and remained in frame with V and J, and all other rearrangements were classified as non-productive. CDR3 was defined according to IMGT convention as the region running from the second conserved V-encoded cysteine to the conserved J-encoded phenylalanine. Sequences without an unambiguous match to a single V gene segment were excluded from the earlier analysis of over 500 of the donors. In an earlier analysis of 450 to 750 of the donors, a V segment was called functional when productive rearrangements were above 56.7%, and segregating when the standard deviation between donors exceeded 5%. A statistical classification framework was built for diagnosing cytomegalovirus status from the catalog of TCR beta chain sequences. In a later analysis, TCR nucleotide sequences were compared against IMGT/GENE-DB human TR gene sequences so that V and J genes could be assigned. The TCRdist pipeline was used in a later analysis to assign CDR3 sequences and most-parsimonious VDJ recombination scenarios. A later analysis defined each TCR beta chain by its CDR3 amino acid sequence plus V-gene family, and excluded reads lacking a unique V-gene family. As a way to deal with suspected cross-contamination and a sequencing artifact, a later analysis dropped 450 to 700 nucleotide sequences that were highly shared and had low generation probability. A later analysis calculated a clonal expansion index for each public chain from normalized within-repertoire ranks of inferred template counts. A later analysis computed generation probabilities with a VDJ recombination model fitted to out-of-frame rearrangements, and checked the results against IGoR. In a later analysis, hypergeometric tests were used to score TCR-TCR, TCR-HLA and TCR-CMV co-occurrence, with a repertoire-size bias correction applied to TCR pairs. In a later analysis, false discovery rates were estimated by permuting HLA or CMV assignments 20 times. A later analysis grouped co-occurring TCRs with DBSCAN, adding TCRdist sequence similarity when clustering within HLA-allele-positive subsets. Repertoires with fewer than 30,000 or more than 120,000 public chains were left out of co-occurrence clustering, as were five repertoires with anomalous nucleotide sharing. As stored in TCRdb, this immuneACCESS dataset retains in-frame rearrangements with V and J assigned. A fraction of the clones does not appear; measured against another copy, unresolved V genes explain less than half of the discrepancy, and the remainder lacks a known reason. V, J and clone size are those of that table, while D and trimming were read from the DNA. For this sample there are 140,000 or so clones; about four fifths appear just once. In total, the top ten clones hold under 5% of the sample.

This clonotype was sampled from a man aged 40-50 years in good health and CMV-seronegative. Sequencing was done on a sample of PBMCs. The chain is encoded by TRBV18 joined to TRBJ2-1; a tentative D match to TRBD1 spans 6 bases. Read as DNA, the sequence is TGTGCCAGCTCACAAATTGTTACAGGGACCTACAATGAGCAGTTCTTC. This translates into CASSQIVTGTYNEQFF.